This is a list of T cell receptor beta chains from one sample in a study of cytomegalovirus exposure and HLA in healthy donors. The data were produced by immunoSEQ multiplex PCR, yet TCRdb's version contains in-frame clones alone and is incomplete. This sample carries about 150,000 clones, 75% to 90% of them seen once, and the ten largest clones take about 6.6%. Sequenced: PBMCs. These receptors were collected from a woman aged 25 to 39 in good health and CMV-seropositive. Both conserved end residues are part of each CDR3. D genes are given only for firm matches. Size is omitted from some rows. Given values are once, few, many or a class for expanded clones.

J: TRBJ2-5
D: .
V: TRBV5-1
size: .
DNA: TGCGCCAGCAGCCTGGACGGGGGTACCCAAGAGACCCAGTACTTC
CDR3: CASSLDGGTQETQYF

J: TRBJ2-1
D: TRBD2
V: TRBV4-1
size: .
DNA: TGCGCCAGCAGCTCGTCTAGCGGGGGATACAATGAGCAGTTCTTC
CDR3: CASSSSSGGYNEQFF

J: TRBJ1-5
D: .
V: TRBV2
size: .
DNA: TGTGCCAGCAGTGAAGACAGCTCTTATCAGCCCCAGCATTTT
CDR3: CASSEDSSYQPQHF

J: TRBJ2-3
D: .
V: TRBV5-1
size: .
DNA: TGCGCCAGCAGCGCAGGGTTCCTCACAGATACGCAGTATTTT
CDR3: CASSAGFLTDTQYF

J: TRBJ1-4
D: .
V: TRBV6-1
size: .
DNA: TGTGCCAGCAGTGAAGTCGGGGGGGACCTCGGGAAACTGTTTTTT
CDR3: CASSEVGGDLGKLFF

J: TRBJ1-3
D: .
V: TRBV29-1
size: .
DNA: TGCAGCGTTGAGGTGGTGGGAGACACCATATATTTT
CDR3: CSVEVVGDTIYF

J: TRBJ1-4
D: .
V: TRBV4-1
size: .
DNA: TGCGCCAGCAGCCGGACAGTACCCAATGAAAAACTGTTTTTT
CDR3: CASSRTVPNEKLFF

J: TRBJ2-1
D: TRBD2
V: TRBV4-1
size: .
DNA: TGCGCCAGCAGCCAAGAATGGTCAGCGGGAGGGCCCTCTTACTACAATGAGCAGTTCTTC
CDR3: CASSQEWSAGGPSYYNEQFF

J: TRBJ2-7
D: TRBD1
V: TRBV6-5
size: once
DNA: TGTGCCAGCAGTTACTCGGGGGGACAGGCCTACGAGCAGTACTTC
CDR3: CASSYSGGQAYEQYF

J: TRBJ2-7
D: TRBD2
V: TRBV28
size: .
DNA: TGTGCCAGCAGCCTGGCTAGCGGGAGGTACGAGCAGTACTTC
CDR3: CASSLASGRYEQYF

J: TRBJ1-2
D: .
V: TRBV2
size: .
DNA: TGTGCCAGCAGTGTTCTCGCAGCGCCCTTTGGCTATGGCTACACCTTC
CDR3: CASSVLAAPFGYGYTF

J: TRBJ1-2
D: .
V: TRBV5-1
size: .
DNA: TGCGCCAGCAGCTACGGCAGGGCCTCTAACTATGGCTACACCTTC
CDR3: CASSYGRASNYGYTF

J: TRBJ2-1
D: TRBD2
V: TRBV6-5
size: .
DNA: TGTGCCAGCAGTTGGTCTAGCGGGAGCAATGAGCAGTTCTTC
CDR3: CASSWSSGSNEQFF

J: TRBJ2-7
D: TRBD2
V: TRBV28
size: .
DNA: TGTGCCAGCAGTTTCGGGGGGGCGAACGAGCAGTACTTC
CDR3: CASSFGGANEQYF

J: TRBJ2-7
D: .
V: TRBV27
size: .
DNA: TGTGCCAGCAGTTGGAACGGGTTCGTCGACGAGCAGTACTTC
CDR3: CASSWNGFVDEQYF

J: TRBJ2-2
D: TRBD2
V: TRBV5-1
size: .
DNA: TGCGCCAGCAGCTTGGGTAGCGGGGCTGCGAACACCGGGGAGCTGTTTTTT
CDR3: CASSLGSGAANTGELFF

J: TRBJ1-1
D: .
V: TRBV4-2
size: .
DNA: TGTGCCAGCAGCCAAGAGACGGCGGTGAACACTGAAGCTTTCTTT
CDR3: CASSQETAVNTEAFF

J: TRBJ2-7
D: TRBD1
V: TRBV4-1
size: .
DNA: TGCGCCAGCAGCCAAGGGCGGACAGGGGGATTGAGCGAGCAGTACTTC
CDR3: CASSQGRTGGLSEQYF

J: TRBJ2-5
D: .
V: TRBV20-1
size: few
DNA: TGCAGTAAAAGGGGGAGTGAGACCCAGTACTTC
CDR3: CSKRGSETQYF

J: TRBJ2-3
D: TRBD2
V: TRBV5-1
size: .
DNA: TGCGCCAGCAGATCCGGGACTAGCGGGGGGGCGGCAGATACGCAGTATTTT
CDR3: CASRSGTSGGAADTQYF

J: TRBJ1-5
D: .
V: TRBV5-3
size: .
DNA: TGTGCCAGAAGCGCGCGCGGACAGTTAAACAATCAGCCCCAGCATTTT
CDR3: CARSARGQLNNQPQHF

J: TRBJ1-6
D: .
V: TRBV5-1
size: .
DNA: TGCGCCAGCAGCCCAGAAACCCGCGGGACCTATAATTCACCCCTCCACTTT
CDR3: CASSPETRGTYNSPLHF

J: TRBJ2-6
D: .
V: TRBV4-1
size: .
DNA: TGCGCCAGCAGCCAAAGGTTGGCGGCGGGGAGCGACTCTGGGGCCAACGTCCTGACTTTC
CDR3: CASSQRLAAGSDSGANVLTF

J: TRBJ2-2
D: .
V: TRBV4-1
size: .
DNA: TGCGCCAGCAGCCAAGCAACTAGGGGGGGCATCCCCACCGGGGAGCTGTTTTTT
CDR3: CASSQATRGGIPTGELFF

J: TRBJ2-7
D: .
V: TRBV7-3
size: .
DNA: TGTGCCAGCAGCTTAGCGGCGGGCGGGGAGCAGTACTTC
CDR3: CASSLAAGGEQYF

J: TRBJ2-7
D: TRBD1
V: TRBV4-1
size: .
DNA: TGCGCCAGCAGCCAAGTTTCCGGGACAGCCCGCTACGAGCAGTACTTC
CDR3: CASSQVSGTARYEQYF

J: TRBJ2-6
D: .
V: TRBV6-6
size: .
DNA: TGTGCCAGCAGTTACTTGACAGGTCCTTGGGCCAACGTCCTGACTTTC
CDR3: CASSYLTGPWANVLTF

J: TRBJ2-3
D: TRBD2
V: TRBV13
size: .
DNA: TGTGCCAGCAGCTTAGAACTAGCGGGGAGCACAGATACGCAGTATTTT
CDR3: CASSLELAGSTDTQYF

J: TRBJ2-7
D: .
V: TRBV19
size: .
DNA: TGTGCCAGTAGTTATCGAGGGATGAACGAGCAGTACTTC
CDR3: CASSYRGMNEQYF

J: TRBJ2-7
D: TRBD2
V: TRBV13
size: .
DNA: TGTGCCAGCAGCTCCCAACCGGGACTACCCCTCTACGAGCAGTACTTC
CDR3: CASSSQPGLPLYEQYF

J: TRBJ2-1
D: .
V: TRBV7-9
size: few
DNA: TGTGCCAGCAGCTCCGGACTGAACAATGAGCAGTTCTTC
CDR3: CASSSGLNNEQFF

J: TRBJ1-6
D: .
V: TRBV7-6
size: .
DNA: TGTGCCAGCAGCTTACAACAGTTGAATTCACCCCTCCACTTT
CDR3: CASSLQQLNSPLHF

J: TRBJ2-1
D: TRBD1
V: TRBV2
size: once
DNA: TGTGCCAGCAGTGGGGGGGATGGGACAGGGATGTATGAGCAGTTCTTC
CDR3: CASSGGDGTGMYEQFF

J: TRBJ2-5
D: .
V: TRBV4-2
size: .
DNA: TGTGCCAGCAGCCGGCGATGGGGGGACTCCGGGGAGACCCAGTACTTC
CDR3: CASSRRWGDSGETQYF

J: TRBJ2-1
D: TRBD2
V: TRBV27
size: .
DNA: TGTGCCAGCAGTATTAGCTCGGGACTAGCGGGGTACAATGAGCAGTTCTTC
CDR3: CASSISSGLAGYNEQFF

J: TRBJ2-1
D: TRBD2
V: TRBV7-2
size: .
DNA: TGTGCCAGCAGCTTAAGCGGGAGGCCCCTCAATGAGCAGTTCTTC
CDR3: CASSLSGRPLNEQFF

J: TRBJ1-2
D: TRBD1
V: TRBV6-1
size: .
DNA: TGTGCCAGCAGTGAAGCGCACGGGGGACAGGGATTTCGCTATGGCTACACCTTC
CDR3: CASSEAHGGQGFRYGYTF

J: TRBJ2-7
D: .
V: TRBV27
size: .
DNA: TGTGCCAGCAGTTTAAAGGGACTGGGCTACTACGAGCAGTACTTC
CDR3: CASSLKGLGYYEQYF

J: TRBJ2-7
D: TRBD2
V: TRBV11-3
size: .
DNA: TGTGCCAGCAGCTTAAGGGGGGGACTAGCGGGTCGGTACTTC
CDR3: CASSLRGGLAGRYF

J: TRBJ1-4
D: .
V: TRBV18
size: .
DNA: TGTGCCAGCTCACCCAGGGTGAATGAAAAACTGTTTTTT
CDR3: CASSPRVNEKLFF

J: TRBJ1-5
D: TRBD1
V: TRBV5-1
size: .
DNA: TGCGCCAGCAGCGTAACAGGGGCTCCCAATCAGCCCCAGCATTTT
CDR3: CASSVTGAPNQPQHF

J: TRBJ2-7
D: TRBD2
V: TRBV5-1
size: .
DNA: TGCGCCAGCAGCTTGGGCGGGGGGTCGGCCTACGAGCAGTACTTC
CDR3: CASSLGGGSAYEQYF

J: TRBJ1-1
D: .
V: TRBV7-8
size: .
DNA: TGTGCCAGCAGCCCGAGACAGGACGCAGGCACTGAAGCTTTCTTT
CDR3: CASSPRQDAGTEAFF

J: TRBJ2-7
D: TRBD2
V: TRBV27
size: once
DNA: TGTGCCAGCAGTCAATCCCCACTAGCGGGGGGCTTCTACGAGCAGTACTTC
CDR3: CASSQSPLAGGFYEQYF

J: TRBJ2-5
D: TRBD2
V: TRBV5-1
size: .
DNA: TGCGCCAGCAGCTTGGGCCGGCTAGCGGAGGCCCAGTACTTC
CDR3: CASSLGRLAEAQYF

J: TRBJ1-2
D: .
V: TRBV19
size: .
DNA: TGTGCCAGTACCCCTTCTGTGCGGGGCTTCTATGGCTACACCTTC
CDR3: CASTPSVRGFYGYTF

J: TRBJ1-5
D: .
V: TRBV2
size: .
DNA: TGTGCCAGCAGTGAAGGGTCAGGGGATCAGCCCCAGCATTTT
CDR3: CASSEGSGDQPQHF

J: TRBJ1-5
D: .
V: TRBV28
size: once
DNA: TGTGCCAGCAGCCTCACAGGCCGGGTCCATGCGCCCCAGCATTTT
CDR3: CASSLTGRVHAPQHF

J: TRBJ1-6
D: .
V: TRBV28
size: once
DNA: TGTGCCAGCAGTCCTACCGACAGAAAGCTCCACTTT
CDR3: CASSPTDRKLHF

J: TRBJ2-7
D: TRBD2
V: TRBV28
size: .
DNA: TGTGCCAGCACCTTCAGCGGGACCCTCCCTCTGAGACAGTACTTC
CDR3: CASTFSGTLPLRQYF

J: TRBJ2-1
D: TRBD2
V: TRBV7-3
size: .
DNA: TGTGCCAGCAGCTTCGGACTAGCGGGAGGTGAGCAGTTCTTC
CDR3: CASSFGLAGGEQFF

J: TRBJ2-7
D: .
V: TRBV10-2
size: .
DNA: TGCGCCAGCAGTGAGCCGGGATTTTACGAGCAGTACTTC
CDR3: CASSEPGFYEQYF

J: TRBJ2-3
D: .
V: TRBV7-3
size: .
DNA: TGTGCCAGCAGCTTAAATCCGGGGATGCATGCAGATACGCAGTATTTT
CDR3: CASSLNPGMHADTQYF